These 7 T cell receptor beta chains were all obtained from the same sample, sequenced in a study of T-cell reconstitution after alpha-beta-depleted transplantation in children. For TCRbeta, the library was prepared with unique molecular identifiers. Via MiXCR, TCRdb re-called the PCR reads, giving one row per CDR3 protein. The data contain 490,000 or so distinct CDR3 sequences, roughly a tenth of them singletons. The sample here was PBMCs, taken before TCRalphabeta/CD19-depleted stem cell transplant. The receptors shown here come from a child aged 2 to 10 with inherited bone marrow failure, due to receive a stem cell transplant.

V is TRBV18 and J is TRBJ2-7, with D possibly matching TRBD2 (6 bases). This CDR3 has 17 residues. Trimming removed 2 bases from V and 0 bases from J, with 17 bases in between. CDR1 and CDR2 from the germline V gene are KGHSH and LQKENI. The CDR3 DNA sequence: TGTGCCAGCTCACCAGGCCCCAGGGTGGAGGGCTCCTACGAGCAGTACTTC. It translates to CASSPGPRVEGSYEQYF.

The rearrangement uses TRBV5-1 and TRBJ2-2, with 7 bases aligning to TRBD1. The CDR3 extends over 16 amino acids. Trimming at V came to 2 bases and at J to 0 bases, leaving 4 bases not matched to a gene. Germline V lookup: CDR1 SGHRS, CDR2 YFSETQ. CDR3 sequence reads: CASSFDRVTNTGELFF. Here the CDR3 DNA reads TGCGCCAGCAGCTTTGACAGGGTTACGAACACCGGGGAGCTGTTTTTT.

This chain connects TRBV6-7 to TRBJ1-2; 8 bases line up with TRBD1. TRBV6-7 carries the ORF label, with uncertain function. J lost 0 bases, V lost 6 bases, and 12 bases had no gene match. The CDR3 spans 17 residues. The CDR3 region has the DNA TGTGCCAGCAGAAGAAACCGGGACAGGTCCTCTAACTATGGCTACACCTTC. Its protein product is CASRRNRDRSSNYGYTF.

This clonotype was picked up a small number of times. The chain combines TRBV10-2 with TRBJ2-3, with a weak D call TRBD2 (7 bases). There are 13 residues in the CDR3. V was shortened by 10 bases and J by 6 bases, with 17 bases between the two germline ends. Germline V lookup: CDR1 WSHSY, CDR2 SAAADI. CDR3 amino acids: CATRGGASDTQYF. The CDR3 coding sequence is TGCGCCACTAGGGGGGGGGCATCGGATACGCAGTATTTT.

The chain uses TRBV5-4 and TRBJ2-3; 7 positions match TRBD1. The CDR3 loop spans 15 amino acids. The germline gives CDR1 SGHNT, CDR2 YYREEE (reference sequence). V dropped 4 bases and J dropped 4; count of bases not matched to a gene: 9. CDR3 bases: TGTGCCAGCAGCCCCCCCGGGACAGTGTCAGATACGCAGTATTTT. Translation: CASSPPGTVSDTQYF.

This clonotype was counted between two and nine times. The V and J genes are TRBV28 and TRBJ1-5; 9 bases agree with TRBD1. Germline V gene sequence: CDR1 MDHEN, CDR2 SYDVKM. The V segment lost 6 bases and the J segment 6 bases; nucleotides outside the gene matches: 6. The CDR3 consists of 14 residues. The CDR3 protein is CASSKTGGTQPQHF. CDR3 in DNA: TGTGCCAGCAGCAAGACAGGGGGGACTCAGCCCCAGCATTTT.

This clonotype was recorded at least ten times. The chain has TRBV4-3 and TRBJ2-3, with a tentative D call TRBD2 (6 bases). The CDR3 has 16 amino acids. V lost 0 bases, J lost 6 bases, and 16 bases lay in between. Per germline, CDR1 LGHNA and CDR2 YSLEER. CDR3 residues: CASSQDGTLSHDTQYF. The CDR3 region has the DNA TGCGCCAGCAGCCAAGACGGGACTTTGAGCCACGATACGCAGTATTTT.